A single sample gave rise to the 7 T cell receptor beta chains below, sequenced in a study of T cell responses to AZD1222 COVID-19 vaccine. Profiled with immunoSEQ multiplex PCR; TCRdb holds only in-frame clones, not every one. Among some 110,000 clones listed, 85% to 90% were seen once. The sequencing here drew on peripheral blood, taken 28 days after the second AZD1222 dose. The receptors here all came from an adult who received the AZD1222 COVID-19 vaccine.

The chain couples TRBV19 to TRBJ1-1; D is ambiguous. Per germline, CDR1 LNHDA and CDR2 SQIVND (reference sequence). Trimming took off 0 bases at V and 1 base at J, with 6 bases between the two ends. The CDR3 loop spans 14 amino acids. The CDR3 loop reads CASSIDRRNTEAFF. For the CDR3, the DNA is TGTGCCAGTAGTATAGATCGCAGGAACACTGAAGCTTTCTTT.

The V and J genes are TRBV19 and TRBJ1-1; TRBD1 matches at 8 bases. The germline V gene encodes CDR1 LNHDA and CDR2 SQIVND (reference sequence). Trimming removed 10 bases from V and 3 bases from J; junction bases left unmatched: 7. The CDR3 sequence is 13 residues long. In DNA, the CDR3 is TGTGCCACTTCCGTGGACAGGGACACTGAAGCTTTCTTT. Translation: CATSVDRDTEAFF. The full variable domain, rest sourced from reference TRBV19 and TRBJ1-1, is DGGITQSPKYLFRKEGQNVTLSCEQNLNHDAMYWYRQDPGQGLRLIYYSQIVNDFQKGDIAEGYSVSREKKESFPLTVTSAQKNPTAFYLCATSVDRDTEAFFGQGTRLTVV.

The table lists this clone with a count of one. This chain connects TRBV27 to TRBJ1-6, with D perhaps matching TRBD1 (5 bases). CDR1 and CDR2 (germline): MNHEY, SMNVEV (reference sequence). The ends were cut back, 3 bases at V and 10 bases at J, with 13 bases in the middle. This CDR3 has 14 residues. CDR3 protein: CASSFRGLGSPLHF. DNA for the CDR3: TGTGCCAGCAGTTTTCGGGGCCTGGGATCACCCCTCCACTTT.

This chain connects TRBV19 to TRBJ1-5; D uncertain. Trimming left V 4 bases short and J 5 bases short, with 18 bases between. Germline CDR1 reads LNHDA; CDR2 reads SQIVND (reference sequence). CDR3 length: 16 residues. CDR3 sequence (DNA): TGTGCCAGTAGTAACTCGGGCATGCTTATGGATCAGCCCCAGCATTTT. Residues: CASSNSGMLMDQPQHF.

CDR3 sequence: CASSMRNYGYTF. The DNA of the CDR3 is TGTGCCAGCAGTATGCGTAACTATGGCTACACCTTC. The chain recombines TRBV25-1 with TRBJ1-2; D gene unclear. CDR3 length: 12 amino acids. Trimming took off 5 bases at V and 1 base at J, with 5 bases between the two ends. Germline V gene data show CDR1 as MGHDK and CDR2 as SYGVNS.

The CDR3 loop is CASSPDRASNQPQHF. CDR3 bases: TGCGCCAGCAGCCCAGACAGAGCTTCCAATCAGCCCCAGCATTTT. The chain couples TRBV4-1 to TRBJ1-5, with TRBD1 as a possible D gene (5 bases). The germline V gene has CDR1 MGHRA and CDR2 YSYEKL. The germline V and J ends were trimmed by 4 bases and 3 bases, with 13 bases remaining between them. The CDR3 is 15 residues long.

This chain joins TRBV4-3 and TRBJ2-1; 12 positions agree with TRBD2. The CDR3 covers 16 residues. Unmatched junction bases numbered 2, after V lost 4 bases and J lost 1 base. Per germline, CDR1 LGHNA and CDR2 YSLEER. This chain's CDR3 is CASSRLAGESYNEQFF. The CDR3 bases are TGCGCCAGCAGCCGACTAGCGGGGGAGTCCTACAATGAGCAGTTCTTC.